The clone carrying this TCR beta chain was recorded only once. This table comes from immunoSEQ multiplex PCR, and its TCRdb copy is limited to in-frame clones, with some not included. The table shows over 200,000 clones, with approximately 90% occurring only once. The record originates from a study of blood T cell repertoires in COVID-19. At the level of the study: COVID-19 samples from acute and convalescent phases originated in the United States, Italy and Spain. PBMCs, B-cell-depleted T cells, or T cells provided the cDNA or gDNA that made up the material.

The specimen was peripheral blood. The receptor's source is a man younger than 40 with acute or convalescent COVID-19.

The DNA for the CDR3 is TGTGCCAGCTCACCTCTAAAACTGACTGTCAACTCTGGAAACACCATATATTTT. This gives the protein CASSPLKLTVNSGNTIYF. The V and J genes are TRBV18 and TRBJ1-3; D uncertain. The germline CDR1 and CDR2 sequences are KGHSH and LQKENI. CDR3 length equals 18 residues. The V end lost 3 bases, the J end lost 0 bases, and 18 bases lay between the germline ends.